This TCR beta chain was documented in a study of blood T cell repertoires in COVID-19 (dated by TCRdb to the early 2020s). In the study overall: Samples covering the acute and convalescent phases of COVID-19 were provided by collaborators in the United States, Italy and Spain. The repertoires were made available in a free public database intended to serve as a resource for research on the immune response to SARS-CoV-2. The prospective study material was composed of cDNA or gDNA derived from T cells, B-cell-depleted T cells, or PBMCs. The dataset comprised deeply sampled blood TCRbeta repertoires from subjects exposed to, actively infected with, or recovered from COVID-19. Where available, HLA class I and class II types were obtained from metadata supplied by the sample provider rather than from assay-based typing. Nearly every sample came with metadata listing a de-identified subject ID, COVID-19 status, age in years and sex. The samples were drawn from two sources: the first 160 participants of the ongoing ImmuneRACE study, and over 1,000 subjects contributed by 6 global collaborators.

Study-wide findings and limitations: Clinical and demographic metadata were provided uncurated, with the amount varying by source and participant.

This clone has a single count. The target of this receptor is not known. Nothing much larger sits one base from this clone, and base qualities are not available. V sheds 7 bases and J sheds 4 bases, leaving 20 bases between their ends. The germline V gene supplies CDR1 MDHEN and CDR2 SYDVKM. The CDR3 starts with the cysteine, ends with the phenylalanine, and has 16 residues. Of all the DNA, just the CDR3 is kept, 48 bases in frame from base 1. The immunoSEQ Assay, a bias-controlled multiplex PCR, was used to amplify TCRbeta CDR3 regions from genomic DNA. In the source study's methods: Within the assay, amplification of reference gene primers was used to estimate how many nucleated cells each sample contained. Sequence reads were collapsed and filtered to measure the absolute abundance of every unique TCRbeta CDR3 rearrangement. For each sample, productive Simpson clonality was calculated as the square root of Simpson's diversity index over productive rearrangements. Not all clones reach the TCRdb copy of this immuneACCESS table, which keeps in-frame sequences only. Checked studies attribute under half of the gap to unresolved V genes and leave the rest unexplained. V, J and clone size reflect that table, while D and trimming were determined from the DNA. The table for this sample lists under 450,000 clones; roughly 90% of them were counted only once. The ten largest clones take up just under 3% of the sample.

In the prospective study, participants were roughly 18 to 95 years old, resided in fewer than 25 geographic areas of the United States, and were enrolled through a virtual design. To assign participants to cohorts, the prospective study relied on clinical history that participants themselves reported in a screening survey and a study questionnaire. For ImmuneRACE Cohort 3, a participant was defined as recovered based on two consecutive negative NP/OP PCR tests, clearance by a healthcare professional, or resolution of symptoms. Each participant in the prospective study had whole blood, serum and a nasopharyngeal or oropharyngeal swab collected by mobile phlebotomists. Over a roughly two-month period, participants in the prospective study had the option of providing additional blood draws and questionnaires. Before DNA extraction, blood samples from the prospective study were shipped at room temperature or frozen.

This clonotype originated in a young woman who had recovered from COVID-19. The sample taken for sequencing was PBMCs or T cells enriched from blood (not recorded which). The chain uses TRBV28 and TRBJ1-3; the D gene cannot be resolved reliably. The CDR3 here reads CASTSTGGLSGNTIYF. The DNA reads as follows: TGTGCCAGCACCAGCACGGGAGGGTTATCCGGAAACACCATATATTTT. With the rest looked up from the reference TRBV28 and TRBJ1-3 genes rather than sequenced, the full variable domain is DVKVTQSSRYLVKRTGEKVFLECVQDMDHENMFWYRQDPGLGLRLIYFSYDVKMKEKGDIPEGYSVSREKKERFSLILESASTNQTSMYLCASTSTGGLSGNTIYFGEGSWLTVV.